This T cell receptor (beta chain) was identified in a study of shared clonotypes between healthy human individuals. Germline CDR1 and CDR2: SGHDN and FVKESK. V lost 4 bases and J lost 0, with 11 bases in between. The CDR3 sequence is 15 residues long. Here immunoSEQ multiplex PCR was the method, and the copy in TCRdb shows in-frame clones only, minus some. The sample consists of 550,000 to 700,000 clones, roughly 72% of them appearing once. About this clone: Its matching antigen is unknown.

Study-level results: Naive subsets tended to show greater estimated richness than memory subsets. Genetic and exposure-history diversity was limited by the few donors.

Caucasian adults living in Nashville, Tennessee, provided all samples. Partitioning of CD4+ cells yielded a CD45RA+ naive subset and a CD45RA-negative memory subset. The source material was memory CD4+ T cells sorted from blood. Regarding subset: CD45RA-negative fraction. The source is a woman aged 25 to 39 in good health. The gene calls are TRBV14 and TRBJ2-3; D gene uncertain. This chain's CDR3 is CASSLRAHSTDTQYF. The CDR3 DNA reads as TGTGCCAGCAGCCTCCGGGCCCATAGCACAGATACGCAGTATTTT.